This T cell receptor (beta chain) comes out of a study of blood T cell repertoires in COVID-19. Study details: Some COVID-19 samples were acute and others convalescent; all came from the United States, Italy and Spain. PBMCs, B-cell-depleted T cells, or T cells were the source of the cDNA or gDNA that made up the material.

The germline V and J ends were trimmed by 0 bases and 6 bases, with 9 bases remaining between them. Germline CDR1 SGHRS, CDR2 YFSETQ. CDR3 length: 14 amino acids. As handled by the study authors: Estimation of nucleated cell counts was performed using reference gene primer amplification. Data came from immunoSEQ multiplex PCR; TCRdb stores just in-frame clones and leaves some out. Clone size and V and J calls were adopted from that table, with D and trimming inferred from the DNA. The repertoire holds fewer than 300,000 clones, with approximately 87% as singletons. This receptor was identified in a woman between 50 and 59 years old with acute or convalescent COVID-19. What was sequenced was peripheral blood. The chain is built from TRBV5-1 and TRBJ1-4; D perhaps matches TRBD1 (6 bases). The CDR3 is CASSLGRGDEKLFF. CDR3 nucleotide sequence: TGCGCCAGCAGCTTGGGCAGGGGTGATGAAAAACTGTTTTTT.